This is a list of T cell receptor beta chains from one sample in a study of T cell changes during pregnancy in multiple sclerosis. TCRdb's table, derived via immunoSEQ multiplex PCR, lists solely in-frame clones and lacks some. This sample has 49,000 or so clones, with roughly 94% found just once. The source was CD8+ T cells from peripheral blood mononuclear cells, collected before pregnancy. All receptors come from a female donor with multiple sclerosis, enrolled in a pregnancy study. The CDR3 runs from the conserved cysteine through the conserved F or W. A D gene is named only where the DNA matches it firmly. Clone size is not always given. Where it is, it says once, few, many or a class for expanded clones.

j_call v_call d_call clone_size cdr3_nt cdr3_aa
TRBJ1-1 TRBV5-4 . . TGTGCCAGCAGCCCTCACATGAACACTGAAGCTTTCTTT CASSPHMNTEAFF
TRBJ2-3 TRBV19 TRBD1 . TGTGCCAGTAGTACCCTGGGACAGCCATTCACAGATACGCAGTATTTT CASSTLGQPFTDTQYF
TRBJ1-1 TRBV4-1 TRBD1 . TGCGCCAGCAGTCCCCGGCGAGGGACAGTCGATACTGAAGCTTTCTTT CASSPRRGTVDTEAFF
TRBJ2-2 TRBV9 TRBD2 . TGTGCCAGCAGCCTTAGCGGGAGGGCCGACACCGGGGAGCTGTTTTTT CASSLSGRADTGELFF
TRBJ1-5 TRBV4-1 . few TGCGCCAGCAGCCAAGATCCCAGGAATCAGCCCCAGCATTTT CASSQDPRNQPQHF
TRBJ2-1 TRBV21-1 . . TGTGCCAGCAGCTCCCATCAAGCTGGTGAGCAGTTCTTC CASSSHQAGEQFF
TRBJ2-7 TRBV28 TRBD1 . TGTGCCAGCAGTATTCCTGAGAGACAGGGGGGGTACGAGCAGTACTTC CASSIPERQGGYEQYF
TRBJ2-7 TRBV6-6 TRBD2 . TGTGCCAGCAGTTATCTTAAGCGGGAGACTGAGCAGTACTTC CASSYLKRETEQYF
TRBJ2-2 TRBV7-6 TRBD2 . TGTGCCAGCAGCTTAGCCGGACTAGCGGGAGAGAACACCGGGGAGCTGTTTTTT CASSLAGLAGENTGELFF
TRBJ2-7 TRBV6-1 . . TGTGCCAGCAGTGATGATAGCCAGACCTACGAGCAGTACTTC CASSDDSQTYEQYF
TRBJ1-2 TRBV10-3 . . TGTGCCATCAGTGAAATGGGGGGGCACCGGGGGTTTCATGGCTACACCTTC CAISEMGGHRGFHGYTF
TRBJ1-5 TRBV4-1 TRBD1 few TGCGCCAGCAGCTCGGGACAGAGCAATCAGCCCCAGCATTTT CASSSGQSNQPQHF
TRBJ1-2 TRBV5-1 . . TGCGCCAGCAGCCCTGGCCCACACAGTGCGGGAGGCTACACCTTC CASSPGPHSAGGYTF
TRBJ2-7 TRBV29-1 TRBD2 . TGCAGCGTGCGTGGTAGCGGGGCTACGCCCTACGAGCAGTACTTC CSVRGSGATPYEQYF
TRBJ2-7 TRBV9 . . TGTGCCAGCAGCGTTTTTGGGAGCTCCTACGAGCAGTACTTC CASSVFGSSYEQYF
TRBJ2-2 TRBV19 TRBD2 . TGTGCCAGTAGTTCTATGACTAGCGGGTGGAACACCGGGGAGCTGTTTTTT CASSSMTSGWNTGELFF
TRBJ2-1 TRBV15 TRBD1 . TGTGCCACCAGCGGGCCGGGACAGGGGACTTACAATGAGCAGTTCTTC CATSGPGQGTYNEQFF
TRBJ2-7 TRBV7-9 TRBD2 few TGTGCCAGCAGCTCTAGCGGGAGGGCCTGGGAGCAGTACTTC CASSSSGRAWEQYF
TRBJ2-7 TRBV4-3 TRBD1 . TGCGCCAGCAGCCAAGACGGGACAGGGGTAAACGAGCAGTACTTC CASSQDGTGVNEQYF
TRBJ1-1 TRBV29-1 . few TGCAGCGTTGTAGCGGGCCAGGCTGAAGCTTTCTTT CSVVAGQAEAFF
TRBJ2-1 TRBV27 TRBD1 . TGTGCCAGCAGTTTACAGGGGGCCCACAATGAGCAGTTCTTC CASSLQGAHNEQFF
TRBJ2-1 TRBV7-9 TRBD2 . TGTGCCAGCAGCTTAGGCGCGAGCGGGAGTAATGAGCAGTTCTTC CASSLGASGSNEQFF